This entry features one TCR beta chain sequence. The data stem from a study of technical replicates of blood from a handful of donors. The data were produced by immunoSEQ multiplex PCR, yet TCRdb's version contains in-frame clones alone and is incomplete. The data hold 75,000 to 90,000 clones, with around 92% observed a single time. The CDR3 consists of 15 residues. Germline assignment: CDR1 MNHEY and CDR2 SMNVEV (reference sequence). After removal of 6 bases from V and 5 bases from J, the junction contained 10 bases not matched to a gene. The gene calls are TRBV27 and TRBJ1-2; TRBD1 aligns across 9 bases. Sequencing input: T cells isolated from PBMCs. This TCR derives from a human donor in good health. The CDR3 is CASRSYETGGYGYTF. The CDR3 nucleotides are TGTGCCAGCAGATCTTACGAGACAGGGGGTTATGGCTACACCTTC.